A selection of T cell receptor beta chains follows, all from one sample in a study of CD8 T cells in Susac syndrome. Each CDR3 protein gets one entry after TCRdb re-called the immunoSEQ multiplex PCR reads with MiXCR. The profile shows hundreds of thousands of distinct CDR3 sequences, roughly 96% of them singletons. Specimen: CD4+ T cells from PBMCs. Receptors originate from a human donor with multiple sclerosis. Each CDR3 is given with its conserved first and last residue. Each record gives: CDR3 DNA, CDR3 protein, CDR3 length, D gene, J gene, V gene, clone size. A D gene is named only where the DNA matches it firmly. Expanded clones are given a class, and other clones once, few, many or no size at all.

TGTGCCAGCAGCTTCGGTAGCACCCAGTACTTC,CASSFGSTQYF,11,NA,TRBJ2-5,TRBV5-4,NA
TGTGCCAGCAGCTTAGAATACAGGGGTGAGCAGTACTTC,CASSLEYRGEQYF,13,TRBD1,TRBJ2-7,TRBV11-2,NA
TGTGCCAGCGCTGCTCGGATTGGCGGGGCGCAGCCCCAGCATTTT,CASAARIGGAQPQHF,15,NA,TRBJ1-5,TRBV2,NA
TGCAGTGCTAGCAGGGCCGGGGAGCTGTTTTTT,CSASRAGELFF,11,NA,TRBJ2-2,TRBV20-1,NA
TGTGCCAGCAGTGAAGCTGCGGCGGGGGCCGGGACCCAGTACTTC,CASSEAAAGAGTQYF,15,NA,TRBJ2-5,TRBV2,NA
TGTGCCAGCAGTTTAGTCGGGACAGGGTACAACGAGCAGTACTTC,CASSLVGTGYNEQYF,15,TRBD1,TRBJ2-7,TRBV12-3/TRBV12-4,once
TGTGCCAGTAGCCCTGTTAATGAAAAACTGTTTTTT,CASSPVNEKLFF,12,NA,TRBJ1-4,TRBV19,NA
TGTGCCATCAGCCCTAGCGGGGGGACCCAGTACTTC,CAISPSGGTQYF,12,TRBD2,TRBJ2-5,TRBV10-3,NA
TGTGCCAGCAGTGAAGGCCTAGCGGGGCCACAAGAGACCCAGTACTTC,CASSEGLAGPQETQYF,16,TRBD2,TRBJ2-5,TRBV2,NA
TGTGCCAGCAGCAAAGTTATCTATCCCCCAGAGACCCAGTACTTC,CASSKVIYPPETQYF,15,NA,TRBJ2-5,TRBV21-1,once
TGTGCCAGCAGCAAAGGGCGGGGTTACTCCTACGAGCAGTACTTC,CASSKGRGYSYEQYF,15,NA,TRBJ2-7,TRBV7-2,NA
TGTGCCAGTAGTATAGATCTAGGCGGGGCCTGGGACAATGAGCAGTTCTTC,CASSIDLGGAWDNEQFF,17,NA,TRBJ2-1,TRBV19,once
TGCAGTGCTTCGGACAGGGTCCACCTTAGCAATCAGCCCCAGCATTTT,CSASDRVHLSNQPQHF,16,TRBD1,TRBJ1-5,TRBV20-1,NA
TGTGCCAGCACCCGCGGGACTCGAGGTGAGCAGTTCTTC,CASTRGTRGEQFF,13,NA,TRBJ2-1,TRBV28,once
TGCAGTGCGCTCACAGGGGGGGGCACTGAAGCTTTCTTT,CSALTGGGTEAFF,13,TRBD1,TRBJ1-1,TRBV20-1,few
TGTGCCAGCAGCCAAGCACGGAATGAGCAGTTCTTC,CASSQARNEQFF,12,NA,TRBJ2-1,TRBV3-1,once
TGCAGCGTTGTACGTCGCTCCTACAATGAGCAGTTCTTC,CSVVRRSYNEQFF,13,NA,TRBJ2-1,TRBV29-1,NA
TGTGCCAGCAGCCAATTCCGGGACACTGAAGCTTTCTTT,CASSQFRDTEAFF,13,NA,TRBJ1-1,TRBV16,NA
TGCGCCAGCAGTTATCTAGCGGGAAACTACAATGAGCAGTTCTTC,CASSYLAGNYNEQFF,15,TRBD2,TRBJ2-1,TRBV5-1,NA
TGTGCCAGCAGCGTGGGGACAGGTGAAGCTTTCTTT,CASSVGTGEAFF,12,TRBD1,TRBJ1-1,TRBV9,NA
TGCAGTGCTAGCGGACAGGGAGTACAAGAGACCCAGTACTTC,CSASGQGVQETQYF,14,TRBD1,TRBJ2-5,TRBV20-1,NA
TGTGCCAGCAGCTTTGACAGTGTGTGGACCCAGTACTTC,CASSFDSVWTQYF,13,NA,TRBJ2-5,TRBV11-1,NA
TGTGCCAGCAGGAAATTCCCCACTACAGGGGTCACAGATACGCAGTATTTT,CASRKFPTTGVTDTQYF,17,TRBD1,TRBJ2-3,TRBV6-1,once
TGTGCCAGCTCACCAATAGACAGGGTCAGCGTCCTGACTTTC,CASSPIDRVSVLTF,14,TRBD1,TRBJ2-6,TRBV18,NA
TGTGCCAGCAGTCATCAGGGGAGCGGAAACATTCAGTACTTC,CASSHQGSGNIQYF,14,NA,TRBJ2-4,TRBV28,NA
TGTGCCATCAGCCACCAAGACACGAACACTGAAGCTTTCTTT,CAISHQDTNTEAFF,14,NA,TRBJ1-1,TRBV10-3,NA
TGTGCCAGCAGCACCGCGGGGGGAGCAGGTACAGATACGCAGTATTTT,CASSTAGGAGTDTQYF,16,TRBD2,TRBJ2-3,TRBV9,once
TGCAGCGCGGGGAGAGACACTGAAGCTTTCTTT,CSAGRDTEAFF,11,NA,TRBJ1-1,TRBV29-1,NA
TGCAGCGCCGGGACTAGCGGGAGGGCCGGATCTGAGCAGTTCTTC,CSAGTSGRAGSEQFF,15,TRBD2,TRBJ2-1,TRBV29-1,once
TGCAGTGCTAGTCTCCCTTACGAGCAGTACTTC,CSASLPYEQYF,11,NA,TRBJ2-7,TRBV20-1,NA
TGTGCCTGGAGTTCAACAGGGGGTAGTGAAGCTTTCTTT,CAWSSTGGSEAFF,13,TRBD1,TRBJ1-1,TRBV30,NA
TGTGCCAGCAGTTTGGACAGGGCCACTGAAGCTTTCTTT,CASSLDRATEAFF,13,TRBD1,TRBJ1-1,TRBV27,NA
TGCAGCGTTGGGGTCCAGGGGGTTGATCAGCCCCAGCATTTT,CSVGVQGVDQPQHF,14,TRBD1,TRBJ1-5,TRBV29-1,NA
TGTGCCAGCAGTCTTACGACTAGCGGGGGGGCCAATAGCACAGATACGCAGTATTTT,CASSLTTSGGANSTDTQYF,19,TRBD2,TRBJ2-3,TRBV7-3,NA
TGTGCCAGCAGCCAGGGTTTTGCTGGAAACACCATATATTTT,CASSQGFAGNTIYF,14,NA,TRBJ1-3,TRBV11-3,NA
TGTGCCAGCAGTGACAGGACAGGGGTTAATGAAAAACTGTTTTTT,CASSDRTGVNEKLFF,15,TRBD1,TRBJ1-4,TRBV25-1,NA
TGCAGCGTTGCTCTAGCGGTTCTAGCCAAAAACATTCAGTACTTC,CSVALAVLAKNIQYF,15,TRBD2,TRBJ2-4,TRBV29-1,NA
TGCGCCAGCAGCCTCCACACCTCTGGGGCCAACGTCCTGACTTTC,CASSLHTSGANVLTF,15,NA,TRBJ2-6,TRBV5-1,NA
TGTGCCAGCAGCTCGAGGTCTCGGGGGGCCTCCTACAATGAGCAGTTCTTC,CASSSRSRGASYNEQFF,17,NA,TRBJ2-1,TRBV5-4,NA
TGTGCCAGCAGCGAGGGACCGATGAACACCGGGGAGCTGTTTTTT,CASSEGPMNTGELFF,15,NA,TRBJ2-2,TRBV9,NA
TGCAGCGTCGATGGTCCGATGAACACTGAAGCTTTCTTT,CSVDGPMNTEAFF,13,NA,TRBJ1-1,TRBV29-1,NA
TGTGCCAGCAGTCCTCGACCGGGGAGTGGCGATACGCAGTATTTT,CASSPRPGSGDTQYF,15,NA,TRBJ2-3,TRBV27,NA
TGCAGCGTAGAAAGTGGCTATGGCTACACCTTC,CSVESGYGYTF,11,NA,TRBJ1-2,TRBV29-1,NA